The rows below give T cell receptor beta chains drawn from one sample of a study of blood T cells in healthy people across ages. MiXCR, applied by TCRdb to the 5' RACE reads, yields one record per CDR3 protein. The sample carries hundreds of thousands of distinct CDR3 sequences, 48% recorded once. The sequencing input was blood. The receptors were sampled from a man aged 25 to 40 in good health. Both conserved end residues are part of each CDR3. D genes are given only for firm matches. Part of the rows lack a size; the others show once, few, many or a class for expanded clones.

cdr3_aa cdr3_nt j_call cdr3_length d_call v_call clone_size
CASRYTANTEAFF TGTGCCAGCAGGTACACAGCCAACACTGAAGCTTTCTTT TRBJ1-1 13 - TRBV6-6 -
CASLQWTSTKNIQYF TGTGCCAGCCTCCAGTGGACGTCGACCAAAAACATTCAGTACTTC TRBJ2-4 15 - TRBV6-1 few
CSAPPDLSREQYF TGCAGTGCCCCTCCGGACTTGAGTCGCGAGCAGTACTTC TRBJ2-7 13 - TRBV20-1 -
CASSQRLGQGEKLFF TGCGCCAGCAGCCAAAGACTGGGACAGGGCGAAAAACTGTTTTTT TRBJ1-4 15 TRBD1 TRBV4-1 -
CASSLGPSYGYTF TGTGCCAGCAGTTTGGGCCCAAGCTATGGCTACACCTTC TRBJ1-2 13 - TRBV27 few
CASSFPTSGVTDTQYF TGCGCCAGCAGCTTTCCGACTAGCGGGGTCACAGATACGCAGTATTTT TRBJ2-3 16 TRBD2 TRBV5-1 -
CASSSQGWYGYTF TGTGCCAGCAGTTCCCAGGGCTGGTATGGCTACACCTTC TRBJ1-2 13 - TRBV12-3/TRBV12-4 few
CSADGTNSYEQYF TGCAGTGCCGACGGGACCAACTCCTACGAGCAGTACTTC TRBJ2-7 13 - TRBV20-1 few
CASSGGLAGTYEQYF TGTGCCAGCAGTGGAGGACTAGCGGGGACCTACGAGCAGTACTTC TRBJ2-7 15 TRBD2 TRBV6-6 -
CASSWDSDQPQHF TGTGCCAGCAGTTGGGACAGTGATCAGCCCCAGCATTTT TRBJ1-5 13 TRBD1 TRBV27 few
CASSLELGLAGYEQYF TGTGCCAGCAGCTTAGAGCTCGGACTAGCGGGCTACGAGCAGTACTTC TRBJ2-7 16 TRBD2 TRBV7-6 -
CASSRTSQITDMQYF TGTGCCAGCAGTCGGACTAGCCAGATCACAGATATGCAGTATTTT TRBJ2-3 15 TRBD2 TRBV12-3/TRBV12-4 -
CAISGRDTEAFF TGTGCCATCAGTGGGCGGGACACTGAAGCTTTCTTT TRBJ1-1 12 - TRBV10-3 -
CASSLGTVLQETQYF TGTGCCAGCAGCCTAGGGACAGTCCTCCAAGAGACCCAGTACTTC TRBJ2-5 15 TRBD1 TRBV7-9 -
CASSQGLRGYGYTF TGCGCCAGCAGCCAAGGGCTGCGGGGTTATGGCTACACCTTC TRBJ1-2 14 - TRBV4-1 -
CASSQDQTSGYNEQFF TGTGCCAGCAGCCAAGATCAGACTAGCGGCTACAATGAGCAGTTCTTC TRBJ2-1 16 TRBD2 TRBV4-2 few
CASRHPSGGAYTGELFF TGTGCCAGCAGACATCCTAGCGGGGGGGCTTATACCGGGGAGCTGTTTTTT TRBJ2-2 17 TRBD2 TRBV4-2 -
CASSLGRLGSGELFF TGCGCCAGCAGCTTGGGCCGTCTAGGATCCGGGGAGCTGTTTTTT TRBJ2-2 15 - TRBV5-1 -
CASSLLAGGRGYTF TGTGCCAGCAGTTTGCTAGCCGGGGGTAGAGGCTACACCTTC TRBJ1-2 14 - TRBV12-3/TRBV12-4 few
CASSARQGSFYEQYF TGTGCCAGCAGCGCCAGACAGGGATCGTTCTACGAGCAGTACTTC TRBJ2-7 15 TRBD1 TRBV7-2 -
CASSLVGGSRSPLHF TGTGCCAGCAGTCTCGTGGGGGGTTCGAGGTCACCCCTCCACTTT TRBJ1-6 15 - TRBV6-5 -
CASSYSLQGSTDTQYF TGTGCCAGCAGTTACTCCCTCCAGGGAAGCACAGATACGCAGTATTTT TRBJ2-3 16 - TRBV6-2/TRBV6-3 few